This T cell receptor beta chain was captured by sequencing in a study of cytomegalovirus exposure and HLA in healthy donors listed by TCRdb under 2017. Study-level background: An earlier analysis of approximately 550 of the donors reported about 290 Gb of sequence data and roughly 110 million unique TCR beta sequences from about 200 million T cells. Genome-wide SNP genotypes for about three fifths of the 666 donors were used in a later genetic analysis, which treated that subset as a discovery cohort. In a later analysis, previously published TCR beta repertoires from 500 to 750 donors were re-analyzed and high-resolution HLA genotyping was added so that TCR occurrence patterns could be studied. The study aimed to test whether signatures of past pathogen exposure could be identified by cataloging public T cell receptors. Both class I and class II loci were covered by HLA typing, at four-digit resolution. Of the approximately 400 genotyped donors, around 81% fell in the genetic ancestry cluster associated with self-reported Caucasian donors. High-throughput TCR immunosequencing, statistical association of individual TCRs with disease status, and machine learning were combined to predict cytomegalovirus infection status. The T cell repertoires of several hundred subjects were profiled by immunosequencing and related to cytomegalovirus serostatus. A separate validation cohort of about 110 different subjects was used in addition to the approximately 640-subject first cohort. Across approximately 400 genotyped donors of the cohort, an average of roughly 250,000 unique TCR beta nucleotide sequences per donor were sequenced, and roughly a sixth of those sequences were non-productive. An early release covering roughly 600 HLA-typed donors comprised approximately 300 gigabases of sequencing data and some 79 million unique TCR sequences. Donor age, sex, ethnicity and CMV serostatus were compiled together with the repertoire data. About five DR-DQ haplotypes were handled as single units for association and clustering, since linkage in the cohort was strong. Rather than using new phenotypic data, the later analysis identified candidate immune exposures from TCR beta sequences and from how often those sequences occurred across donors. All discovery cohort repertoires had been generated on a single sequencing platform. Typing coverage differed by locus: A, B, C, DRB1 and DQB1 were typed in roughly 629-640 donors, DQA1 in 522, DPA1 in around 610, and DPB1 in 400 to 480. In an earlier analysis of 550 to 700 of the donors, high-throughput TCR beta sequencing was used to judge whether each TCR beta V gene segment behaved as functional or pseudogenic.

The library was generated by the immunoSEQ multiplex PCR assay. The multiplex PCR relied on a mix of 60 forward primers for TCR Vbeta segments and 13 reverse primers for TCR Jbeta segments. The CDR3 region of rearranged TCR beta genes was amplified from genomic DNA with a multiplex PCR assay. The amplified TCR beta libraries were sequenced on the Illumina HiSeq System as 87-base-pair reads. The authors processed their data as follows. A later analysis tallied approximately 87 million unique TCR beta chains across the 550 to 850 repertoires, and approximately 11 million of those chains were shared by two or more donors. To remove PCR and sequencing errors, raw reads were error-corrected and collapsed into unique sequences using a nearest-neighbor algorithm that merged closely related sequences. V, D and J gene segments were assigned by aligning CDR3 sequences to IMGT reference sequences. Each retained sequence needed at least a six-nucleotide match to both a V gene segment and a J gene segment. Rearrangements were called productive when the CDR3 lacked stop codons and stayed in frame with V and J; all others were non-productive. Following IMGT convention, CDR3 was defined as the stretch from the second conserved V-encoded cysteine up to the conserved J-encoded phenylalanine. The earlier analysis of about 530 of the donors excluded any sequence lacking an unambiguous match to a single V gene segment. An earlier analysis of several hundred of the donors called V segments functional above 56.7% productive rearrangements and segregating when the between-donor standard deviation exceeded 5%. A statistical classification framework was built for diagnosing cytomegalovirus status from the catalog of TCR beta chain sequences. In a later analysis, V and J genes were assigned by comparing TCR nucleotide sequences against IMGT/GENE-DB human TR gene sequences. A later analysis assigned CDR3 sequences and most-parsimonious VDJ recombination scenarios with the TCRdist pipeline. In a later analysis, each TCR beta chain was defined by its CDR3 amino acid sequence together with its V-gene family, and reads without a unique V-gene family were excluded. In a later analysis, a few hundred highly shared, low-generation-probability nucleotide sequences were removed to address suspected cross-contamination and a sequencing artifact. In a later analysis, a clonal expansion index was calculated for each public chain from normalized within-repertoire ranks of inferred template counts. Generation probabilities in a later analysis came from a VDJ recombination model fitted to out-of-frame rearrangements, and those results were checked against IGoR. In a later analysis, hypergeometric tests were used to score TCR-TCR, TCR-HLA and TCR-CMV co-occurrence, with a repertoire-size bias correction applied to TCR pairs. To estimate false discovery rates, a later analysis permuted the HLA or CMV assignments 20 times. In a later analysis, co-occurring TCRs were grouped with DBSCAN, and TCRdist sequence similarity was added when clustering was performed within HLA-allele-positive subsets. Co-occurrence clustering excluded repertoires with fewer than 30,000 or more than 120,000 public chains, plus five with anomalous nucleotide sharing. The table comes from immuneACCESS by way of TCRdb, which keeps in-frame sequences with V and J called. Part of the clones is missing from these tables; in studies checked, under half for an unresolved V gene and the rest for unknown reasons. From that table come the V and J calls and clone size; the DNA was used to work out D and trimming. This sample is represented by 55,000 to 70,000 clones; about 83% of them were singletons. Jointly, the top ten make up less than 2% of the sample.

A word on this clone: What antigen it recognizes has not been identified. No qualities accompany the bases; no much larger clone lies one base away.

In total, roughly 710 healthy bone marrow donors made up the cohort. All cohort members were sampled while nominally healthy, although unrecorded immune exposures were likely present. Of the 610 or so cohort members, 250 to 300 had positive CMV serostatus and 350 to 450 had negative CMV serostatus, and CMV serostatus was not recorded for the donor. A peripheral blood sample was collected from each donor, and TCR beta sequencing was performed on peripheral blood mononuclear cells. The Qiagen DNeasy Blood Extraction Kit was used to extract genomic DNA from the blood cell samples. General conclusions and limits of the study: The presence/absence analyses assumed that sequencing depth was roughly uniform across donors, and that assumption may not be true. CMV serostatus was the only immune exposure information available for the cohort. Broadly in line with IMGT annotations, most TCR beta V segments showed up in productive rearrangements about 90% or about 30% of the time in an earlier analysis of 587 of the donors. It was suggested by the authors that the approach could potentially be generalized to other disease states and immunological phenotypes. In vitro tests confirmed that a few of the cytomegalovirus-associated TCR beta chains recognize cytomegalovirus antigens. Because some donors lacked HLA typing at each locus, the association tests relied only on the typed subset. In a later genetic analysis, fewer N-insertions in productive TCRs were reported among donors in an Asian-associated ancestry cluster than the roughly 700-donor mean. The classifier was reported to diagnose cytomegalovirus status with high specificity and sensitivity in both the original cohort and the validation cohort. A total of 150 or so TCR beta chains were listed by the study as associated with cytomegalovirus. According to a later analysis, most CMV-associated TCR beta chains appeared to be HLA-restricted, and the HLA associations seemed to be driven largely by CMV exposure. V-gene and J-gene trimming of TCR beta chains was associated with a missense DCLRE1C variant in a later genetic analysis, and the association was replicated in an independent cohort. Linkage disequilibrium might explain the correlated functional status among segregating V segments, but an unknown experimental factor could not be excluded. Compared with equally common non-associated chains, HLA-associated TCR beta chains in a later analysis were more clonally expanded and had lower generation probabilities. A later analysis reported that several top co-occurrence clusters appeared linked to parvovirus B19, influenza, CMV and Epstein-Barr virus. A later analysis associated around 16,000 TCR beta sequences with specific HLA alleles at a false discovery rate of 0.05. According to a later analysis, TCR association rates differed among HLA loci, with DRB1 alleles showing the most associated TCRs and HLA-C alleles showing the fewest. The sequencing pipeline was judged likely to have produced a cluster of highly shared sequence variants as a technical artifact. The earlier analysis of fewer than 750 of the donors excluded about 16 rarely observed V segments, including chromosome 9 orphons, because counts were too low. Most TCR sequences were seen in very few donors, while some public TCRs were found in many individuals. Assigning TCR associations to individual alleles was difficult when HLA alleles, especially DR and DQ, strongly co-occurred. Only TCR beta chains were sequenced in this cohort, and the absence of alpha or paired-chain data limited detectable features. A further reported finding was that TCR beta sequences accurately predicted the HLA-A and HLA-B alleles for most subjects in the first cohort.

The specimen was PBMCs. The sequence derives from a human donor in good health.

The base sequence is TGTGCCAGCAGCCCAAATACAGGGGCGGCTCTCGGGTATTCACCCCTCCACTTT. Its translation reads: CASSPNTGAALGYSPLHF. The sequence links TRBV4-2 to TRBJ1-6; 7 of the junction bases match TRBD1. Compared with germline, V lacks 4 bases and J lacks 8 bases; bases without a gene match: 17. Based on the germline V gene, the CDR1 and CDR2 sequences are LGHNA and YNFKEQ. From cysteine to phenylalanine, the CDR3 is 18 amino acids long. This entry keeps only the CDR3 DNA: 54 bases, framed from base 1.